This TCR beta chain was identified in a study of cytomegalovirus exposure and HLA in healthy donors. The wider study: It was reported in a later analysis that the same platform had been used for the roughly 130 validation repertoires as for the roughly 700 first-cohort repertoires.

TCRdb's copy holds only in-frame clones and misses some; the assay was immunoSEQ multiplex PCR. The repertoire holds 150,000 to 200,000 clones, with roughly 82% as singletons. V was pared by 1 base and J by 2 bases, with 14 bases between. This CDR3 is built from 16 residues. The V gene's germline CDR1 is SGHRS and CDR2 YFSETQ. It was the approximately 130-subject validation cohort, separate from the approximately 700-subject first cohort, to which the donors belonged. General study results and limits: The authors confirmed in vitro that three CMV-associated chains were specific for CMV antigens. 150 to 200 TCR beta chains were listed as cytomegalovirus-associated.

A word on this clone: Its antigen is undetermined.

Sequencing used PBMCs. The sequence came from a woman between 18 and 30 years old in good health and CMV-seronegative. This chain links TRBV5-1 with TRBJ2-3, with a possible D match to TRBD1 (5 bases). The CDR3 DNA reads TGCGCCAGCAGCTTGCAGCCAGCCAGGGACACAGATACGCAGTATTTT. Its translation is CASSLQPARDTDTQYF.